One sample yielded the 25 T cell receptor beta chains listed below, sequenced in a study of blood T cell repertoires in COVID-19. The table came from immunoSEQ multiplex PCR; TCRdb's copy has only in-frame clones and leaves some out. The sample lists 81,000 or so clones; 65% to 90% were seen once. Sample: peripheral blood. The receptors were sampled from a man aged 45-65 years with COVID-19, enrolled during active disease.

A single count supports this clone. The gene calls are TRBV9 and TRBJ2-2; TRBD1 matches 8 bases. Germline V gives CDR1 SGDLS, CDR2 YYNGEE. The CDR3 spans 16 residues. With 0 bases clipped from V and 5 bases from J, the junction kept 6 bases outside the gene matches. This chain's CDR3 is CASSVAAGGWTGELFF. CDR3 coding DNA: TGTGCCAGCAGCGTAGCGGCAGGGGGCTGGACCGGGGAGCTGTTTTTT. Drawing the rest from reference TRBV9 and TRBJ2-2, the complete variable domain is DSGVTQTPKHLITATGQRVTLRCSPRSGDLSVYWYQQSLDQGLQFLIQYYNGEERAKGNILERFSAQQFPDLHSELNLSSLELGDSALYFCASSVAAGGWTGELFFGEGSRLTVL.

The genes are TRBV28 and TRBJ2-1, with 8 bases aligning to TRBD2. Germline values: CDR1 MDHEN, CDR2 SYDVKM. The CDR3 length is 18 residues. J was trimmed by 0 bases and V by 5 bases; bases with no gene match: 12. The CDR3: CASSPIARTSGSYNEQFF. The CDR3 nucleotides are TGTGCCAGCAGTCCAATCGCCCGCACTAGCGGCTCCTACAATGAGCAGTTCTTC.

V is TRBV19 and J is TRBJ1-1, with 7 bases identical to TRBD1. The CDR3 contains 14 residues. V shed 3 bases and J 1 base; nucleotides not matched to a gene: 2. Germline CDR1 and CDR2: LNHDA and SQIVND (reference sequence). The CDR3 loop reads CASSITGANTEAFF. The CDR3, as DNA: TGTGCCAGTAGTATTACAGGGGCGAACACTGAAGCTTTCTTT.

The CDR3 DNA reads TGTGCCAGCAGCCCCGGGACTAGCGCCTCCTACGAGCAGTACTTC. Translation: CASSPGTSASYEQYF. This sequence joins TRBV6-6 and TRBJ2-7, with 10 positions matching TRBD2. Germline loops: CDR1 MNHNY, CDR2 SVGAGI (reference sequence). The CDR3 extends over 15 amino acids. V dropped 6 bases and J dropped 0; count of bases not matched to a gene: 5.

V is TRBV20-1 and J is TRBJ2-3, with D perhaps TRBD2 (5 bases). The CDR3 sequence is 11 residues long. V was shortened by 5 bases and J by 6 bases, with 9 bases between the two germline ends. In germline, CDR1 is DFQATT, CDR2 SNEGSKA (reference sequence). CDR3 sequence: CSAPAGDTQYF. CDR3 sequence (DNA): TGCAGTGCTCCGGCGGGCGATACGCAGTATTTT.

In DNA, the CDR3 is TGTGCCAGCAGCCAAGATTTGCTAGCGGCGAACACCGGGGAGCTGTTTTTT. Residues: CASSQDLLAANTGELFF. The chain recombines TRBV4-2 with TRBJ2-2, with 7 nucleotides matching TRBD2. V dropped 0 bases and J dropped 0; count of bases not matched to a gene: 4. Per the germline V gene, CDR1 is LGHNA and CDR2 is YNFKEQ. CDR3 length: 17 residues.

Comment on this clone: Because the CDR3's place on the DNA is in doubt, the DNA is left out and the CDR3 is given as listed by TCRdb. The rearrangement links TRBV19 to TRBJ2-2; TRBD2, the table's D call, was not compared with the DNA. The germline CDR1 and CDR2 sequences are LNHDA and SQIVND (reference sequence). The CDR3 is 17 amino acids long, termini counted. This CDR3 is CASSTSGGSPGTGELFF.

The chain joins TRBV30 to TRBJ1-3, with D perhaps TRBD1 (6 bases). The V gene lost 2 bases and the J gene lost 0 bases, with 11 bases spanning the gap. The CDR3 extends over 15 amino acids. Germline V CDR1 and CDR2: GTSNPN, SVGIG (reference sequence). Here the CDR3 DNA reads TGTGCCTGGAGTCGCACAGGGAACTCTGGAAACACCATATATTTT. Translating it yields CAWSRTGNSGNTIYF.

The chain combines TRBV27 with TRBJ2-1; 9 bases are shared with TRBD2. The germline CDR1 and CDR2 sequences are MNHEY and SMNVEV (reference sequence). The CDR3 is 16 residues long. J was trimmed by 4 bases and V by 2 bases; bases with no gene match: 6. The chain's CDR3 is CASSLLRLAAYNEQFF. The CDR3 DNA is TGTGCCAGCAGTTTACTGAGACTAGCGGCATACAATGAGCAGTTCTTC.

For the CDR3, the DNA is TGTGCCAGCAGCAAAGGGAGACGGATGAACACTGAAGCTTTCTTT. Translating gives CASSKGRRMNTEAFF. The chain links TRBV21-1 to TRBJ1-1. TRBV21-1 is given as a pseudogene. The CDR3 loop spans 15 amino acids.

CDR3 sequence: CASSLRTGEQPQHF. CDR3 nucleotide sequence: TGCGCCAGCAGCTTGAGGACAGGGGAACAGCCCCAGCATTTT. This chain links TRBV5-1 with TRBJ1-5, with TRBD1 matching 9 bases. CDR3 length equals 14 residues. From germline, CDR1 is SGHRS and CDR2 YFSETQ. With 1 base clipped from V and 7 bases from J, the junction kept 3 bases outside the gene matches.

The CDR3 region is CASSSGGRLGHNEQFF. For the CDR3, the DNA is TGTGCCAGCAGCTCCGGGGGGCGCCTGGGGCACAATGAGCAGTTCTTC. This chain connects TRBV7-6 to TRBJ2-1, with a weak D call TRBD2 (7 bases). V lost 4 bases to trimming and J lost 5 bases, with 18 bases between them. CDR1 and CDR2 from the germline V gene are SGHVS and FNYEAQ. The CDR3 sequence is 16 residues long.

The CDR3 region has the DNA TGTGCCAGCTCATCTCGACAGGGGAGCAATCAGCCCCAGCATTTT. This codes for CASSSRQGSNQPQHF. This chain uses TRBV18 with TRBJ1-5; 8 bases match TRBD1. Trimming removed 5 bases from V and 1 base from J; junction bases left unmatched: 4. Looked up from germline, CDR1 is KGHSH and CDR2 is LQKENI. The CDR3 length is 15 residues.

This clone occurred once. The chain joins TRBV5-1 to TRBJ2-1; TRBD1 is a possible D gene (5 bases). The CDR3 runs to 14 residues. V shed 0 bases and J shed 6 bases, with 10 bases lying between them. Germline V gives CDR1 SGHRS, CDR2 YFSETQ. The DNA of the CDR3 is TGCGCCAGCAGCTTGGAGGCAGGGCGCAATGAGCAGTTCTTC. It encodes CASSLEAGRNEQFF.

This chain links TRBV7-6 with TRBJ2-5, with D possibly matching TRBD2 (6 bases). Germline assignment: CDR1 SGHVS and CDR2 FNYEAQ. Trimming stripped 4 bases from V and 5 bases from J, with 11 bases between. The CDR3 is 13 amino acids. This CDR3 reads CASSSGSRETQYF. The CDR3 nucleotides read TGTGCCAGCAGCTCCGGGAGCCGTGAGACCCAGTACTTC.

The chain has TRBV5-5 and TRBJ2-5; 9 nucleotides agree with TRBD2. CDR3 size: 17 residues. The germline V gene has CDR1 SGHKS and CDR2 YYEKEE (reference sequence). Trimming at V came to 4 bases and at J to 4 bases, leaving 14 bases not matched to a gene. CDR3 in DNA: TGTGCCAGCAGCCCGGGGGGCCTAGCGGGAAGTGGAGAGACCCAGTACTTC. This sequence encodes CASSPGGLAGSGETQYF.

CDR3 in DNA: TGCGCCAGCAGCTATCAGACAGGGGGGAACACTGAAGCTTTCTTT. It is translated as CASSYQTGGNTEAFF. J is TRBJ1-1 and V is TRBV5-1, with TRBD1 matching over 9 bases. Germline CDR1 and CDR2: SGHRS and YFSETQ. The junction had 4 bases not matched to a gene; V was cut back by 3 bases and J by 1 base. The CDR3 is made up of 15 amino acids.

This chain joins TRBV25-1 and TRBJ1-5; D unresolved. Looked up from germline, CDR1 is MGHDK and CDR2 is SYGVNS. The CDR3 has 14 amino acids. V was trimmed by 6 bases and J by 1 base, leaving 10 bases between them. The CDR3 DNA follows: TGTGCCAGCAGCGGGGTCGGCAGCAATCAGCCCCAGCATTTT. It codes for CASSGVGSNQPQHF.

This chain connects TRBV6-5 to TRBJ2-3, with D possibly matching TRBD2 (5 bases). Germline V CDR1 and CDR2: MNHEY, SVGAGI. This CDR3 contains 14 residues. Trimming cost V 3 bases and J 2 bases, with 9 bases left between them. The CDR3 here is CASSYSDNTDTQYF. The DNA for the CDR3 is TGTGCCAGCAGTTATAGCGACAACACAGATACGCAGTATTTT.

This sequence joins TRBV11-2 and TRBJ1-4; perhaps TRBD1 as D (6 bases). Trimming took off 5 bases at V and 3 bases at J, with 10 bases between the two ends. There are 14 residues in the CDR3. The germline gives CDR1 SGHAT, CDR2 FQNNGV. CDR3 sequence reads: CASSRDRSNEKLFF. In DNA form, the CDR3 reads TGTGCCAGCAGCCGAGACAGGTCTAATGAAAAACTGTTTTTT.

The gene calls are TRBV5-1 and TRBJ2-7; D is undetermined. Deletions cut 7 bases from V and 0 bases from J, with 14 bases between. This CDR3 has 14 amino acids. Germline loops: CDR1 SGHRS, CDR2 YFSETQ. The CDR3, as DNA: TGCGCCAGCCGACTCAACACCTTCTCCTACGAGCAGTACTTC. It specifies CASRLNTFSYEQYF.

This clone was recorded a few times. The V and J genes are TRBV4-2 and TRBJ2-6; D unresolved. Trimming stripped 0 bases from V and 0 bases from J, with 12 bases between. The CDR3 is made up of 18 amino acids. Germline V gene lookup returns CDR1 LGHNA and CDR2 YNFKEQ. The CDR3 sequence: CASSQEETSSSGANVLTF. For the CDR3, the DNA is TGTGCCAGCAGCCAAGAGGAGACCTCGAGCTCTGGGGCCAACGTCCTGACTTTC.

This chain joins TRBV20-1 and TRBJ1-3, with D hard to call. This CDR3 is 11 amino acids long. V lost 7 bases to trimming and J lost 7 bases, with 11 bases between them. Germline CDR1 reads DFQATT; CDR2 reads SNEGSKA (reference sequence). CDR3 region: CSVSFRNTIYF. The CDR3 DNA follows: TGCAGTGTTTCTTTTCGGAACACCATATATTTT.

V usage is TRBV19 and J usage is TRBJ1-5, with no clear D. The CDR3 totals 13 residues. Trimming removed 6 bases from V and 7 bases from J, with 13 bases in between. The germline V gene encodes CDR1 LNHDA and CDR2 SQIVND (reference sequence). This CDR3 is CASSGESPQPQHF. The CDR3 DNA sequence: TGTGCCAGTAGCGGGGAATCCCCCCAGCCCCAGCATTTT.

This clone was picked up a small number of times. The chain carries TRBV20-1 and TRBJ2-3, with D maybe TRBD1 (5 bases). The germline gives CDR1 DFQATT, CDR2 SNEGSKA (reference sequence). The ends were cut back, 3 bases at V and 0 bases at J, with 13 bases in the middle. The CDR3 is made up of 15 amino acids. CDR3 nucleotide sequence: TGCAGTGCTAGTAATATAGGGGAAAGCACAGATACGCAGTATTTT. Translating it yields CSASNIGESTDTQYF.